This T cell receptor (beta chain) was sequenced during a study of T cell repertoires in cytomegalovirus infection. TCRdb reprocessed the reads via MiXCR and lists one record per CDR3 protein. Of 400,000 or so distinct CDR3 sequences in the sample, about a third were seen once. This clonotype appeared many times. The specimen sequenced was PBMCs. The sequence was collected from a human donor in good health (CMV status not recorded). Some clones in this sample may be carry-over from other donors' samples.

This chain's CDR3 is CASSETGTAIYSYEQYF. CDR3 DNA sequence: TGTGCCAGCAGTGAGACCGGGACCGCTATTTACTCCTACGAGCAGTACTTC. The chain carries TRBV7-2 and TRBJ2-7; D might be TRBD1 or TRBD2, each matching 5 bases. V lost 6 bases to trimming and J lost 0 bases, with 21 bases between them. Germline V lookup: CDR1 SGHTA, CDR2 FQGNSA. This CDR3 is 17 amino acids long. Drawing the rest from reference TRBV7-2 and TRBJ2-7, the complete variable domain is GAGVSQSPSNKVTEKGKDVELRCDPISGHTALYWYRQSLGQGLEFLIYFQGNSAPDKSGLPSDRFSAERTGGSVSTLTIQRTQQEDSAVYLCASSETGTAIYSYEQYFGPGTRLTVT.